One and the same sample provided the 19 T cell receptor beta chains below, sequenced in a study of shared clonotypes between healthy human individuals. TCRdb keeps only in-frame clones here, not all; method: immunoSEQ multiplex PCR. The data show 2 million to 3 million clones, over 85% seen once. Material: naive CD4+ T cells from PBMCs. As for subset: CD45RA+ positively selected. Receptors were obtained from a man in his late teens or twenties in good health. Some clones in this sample may be carry-over from other donors' samples.

About this clone: Other DNA sequences within the sample encode an identical CDR3. The chain employs TRBV9 and TRBJ2-3; D call uncertain. CDR3 length equals 14 residues. CDR1 and CDR2 (germline): SGDLS, YYNGEE. Between the trimmed V and J ends, which lost 0 bases and 3 bases, there was a span of 8 bases. In nucleotides, the CDR3 is TGTGCCAGCAGCGTAGAGGGCCTAACAGATACGCAGTATTTT. Protein sequence: CASSVEGLTDTQYF.

The J gene is TRBJ2-7, the V gene TRBV27; 9 positions match TRBD1. Germline trimming cut 3 bases from V and 5 bases from J; bases unmatched to any gene: 8. Germline lookup yields CDR1 MNHEY and CDR2 SMNVEV (reference sequence). CDR3 length equals 15 residues. The chain's CDR3 is CASSFSPGQGNEQYF. CDR3 sequence (DNA): TGTGCCAGCAGTTTTTCGCCTGGACAGGGGAACGAGCAGTACTTC.

The chain joins TRBV19 to TRBJ1-5, with D hard to call. The germline V and J ends were trimmed by 4 bases and 0 bases, with 10 bases remaining between them. CDR3 length equals 15 residues. In germline, CDR1 is LNHDA, CDR2 SQIVND (reference sequence). The CDR3 region has the DNA TGTGCCAGTAGTAAAGGGCGGAATAGCAATCAGCCCCAGCATTTT. Translated: CASSKGRNSNQPQHF. Combining the CDR3 with reference TRBV19 and TRBJ1-5 gives the whole variable domain DGGITQSPKYLFRKEGQNVTLSCEQNLNHDAMYWYRQDPGQGLRLIYYSQIVNDFQKGDIAEGYSVSREKKESFPLTVTSAQKNPTAFYLCASSKGRNSNQPQHFGDGTRLSIL.

The V gene is TRBV19, the J gene TRBJ2-5; D is unclear. The CDR3 runs 18 residues. The germline V gene has CDR1 LNHDA and CDR2 SQIVND (reference sequence). The V and J ends lost 0 bases and 5 bases respectively, with 22 bases between them. DNA for the CDR3: TGTGCCAGTAGTATAGACTATGGTCACCCCCCTGTCCCGGAGACCCAGTACTTC. Amino acids: CASSIDYGHPPVPETQYF.

This chain connects TRBV5-1 to TRBJ2-1; no reliable D call. There are 13 residues in the CDR3. Trimming took off 3 bases at V and 8 bases at J, with 12 bases between the two ends. CDR1 is SGHRS, CDR2 YFSETQ, per germline. This chain's CDR3 is CASSYSGQDEQFF. CDR3 nucleotide sequence: TGCGCCAGCAGCTACTCAGGCCAGGATGAGCAGTTCTTC. The full variable domain, completed using reference TRBV5-1 and TRBJ2-1, is KAGVTQTPRYLIKTRGQQVTLSCSPISGHRSVSWYQQTPGQGLQFLFEYFSETQRNKGNFPGRFSGRQFSNSRSEMNVSTLELGDSALYLCASSYSGQDEQFFGPGTRLTVL.

This chain joins TRBV7-6 and TRBJ1-3; 9 bases map to TRBD1. Germline V gene lookup returns CDR1 SGHVS and CDR2 FNYEAQ. V trimming: 0 bases; J trimming: 7 bases; junction bases outside the gene matches: 4. This CDR3 is 15 amino acids long. The CDR3 nucleotides read TGTGCCAGCAGCTTAGCCGGGACAGGGCGGAACACCATATATTTT. It yields the protein CASSLAGTGRNTIYF.

The chain carries TRBV7-9 and TRBJ1-6; TRBD1 matches at 10 bases. Losses at the gene ends were 0 bases for V and 9 bases for J; bases not matched to a gene: 2. CDR3 length: 15 amino acids. Per the germline V gene, CDR1 is SEHNR and CDR2 is FQNEAQ (reference sequence). Here the CDR3 reads CASSLAGQGGSPLHF. The CDR3 DNA reads TGTGCCAGCAGCTTAGCAGGACAGGGGGGTTCACCCCTCCACTTT.

The chain carries TRBV5-1 and TRBJ2-3, with TRBD2 matching 9 bases. Trimming took 0 bases from V and 6 from J; bases not matched to a gene: 8. Germline loops: CDR1 SGHRS, CDR2 YFSETQ. This CDR3 is 16 amino acids long. CDR3 sequence: CASSLDIAGDADTQYF. DNA for the CDR3: TGCGCCAGCAGCTTGGATATAGCGGGAGATGCGGATACGCAGTATTTT.

This sequence joins TRBV19 and TRBJ2-5; no firm D call. Germline-derived CDR1 and CDR2 are LNHDA and SQIVND (reference sequence). The CDR3 spans 14 residues. Between the trimmed V and J ends, which lost 1 base and 3 bases, there was a span of 9 bases. DNA for the CDR3: TGTGCCAGTAGTATAGCACAGCACAAAGAGACCCAGTACTTC. As protein: CASSIAQHKETQYF.

V is TRBV7-6 and J is TRBJ1-2; the D is unclear. This CDR3 has 13 amino acids. The germline CDR1 and CDR2 sequences are SGHVS and FNYEAQ. Deletions cut 1 base from V and 4 bases from J, with 7 bases between. The DNA for the CDR3 is TGTGCCAGCAGCTTAGGGCTGAGCTATGGCTACACCTTC. This gives the protein CASSLGLSYGYTF.

The rearrangement uses TRBV28 and TRBJ2-7; the D is unclear. The CDR3 consists of 12 residues. V was clipped by 2 bases and J by 9 bases, with 11 bases between them. The germline V gene encodes CDR1 MDHEN and CDR2 SYDVKM. CDR3 residues: CASSLGRLGQYF. In nucleotides, the CDR3 is TGTGCCAGCAGTTTAGGCAGGTTGGGGCAGTACTTC.

The J gene is TRBJ1-5, the V gene TRBV15; D ambiguous. The CDR3 length is 15 residues. CDR1 LNHNV and CDR2 YYDKDF come from the germline V gene (reference sequence). V lost 0 bases and J 0 bases, leaving 6 bases between the germline ends. CDR3 sequence: CATSREPYSNQPQHF. CDR3 sequence (DNA): TGTGCCACCAGCAGAGAGCCGTATAGCAATCAGCCCCAGCATTTT.

A single count supports this clone. This sequence joins TRBV29-1 and TRBJ2-3; 7 positions match TRBD1. Trimming cost V 7 bases and J 2 bases; bases outside gene matches: 12. This CDR3 has 15 residues. Germline-derived CDR1 and CDR2 are SQVTM and ANQGSEA. This CDR3 reads CSAQRRDSYTDTQYF. CDR3 coding DNA: TGCAGCGCCCAGCGCCGGGACAGCTACACAGATACGCAGTATTTT.

The rearrangement links TRBV28 to TRBJ2-3; 8 bases map to TRBD1. The J segment lost 4 bases and the V segment lost 1 base, leaving 1 base of the junction unmatched. Germline CDR1 and CDR2: MDHEN and SYDVKM. The CDR3 length is 14 residues. CDR3 amino acids: CASSLSGGPDTQYF. The CDR3 coding sequence is TGTGCCAGCAGTTTATCAGGGGGCCCAGATACGCAGTATTTT.

This sequence joins TRBV28 and TRBJ2-1; 11 bases match TRBD2. This CDR3 is 16 amino acids long. V trimming: 6 bases; J trimming: 3 bases; junction bases outside the gene matches: 7. Germline-derived CDR1 and CDR2 are MDHEN and SYDVKM. This CDR3 reads CASRSTSGNFYNEQFF. The CDR3 DNA sequence: TGTGCCAGCAGATCGACTAGCGGGAATTTCTACAATGAGCAGTTCTTC. Full variable domain (remainder filled in from reference TRBV28 and TRBJ2-1): DVKVTQSSRYLVKRTGEKVFLECVQDMDHENMFWYRQDPGLGLRLIYFSYDVKMKEKGDIPEGYSVSREKKERFSLILESASTNQTSMYLCASRSTSGNFYNEQFFGPGTRLTVL.

The chain recombines TRBV5-1 with TRBJ1-1; a weak D match, TRBD1 (6 bases). Trimming took 1 base from V and 1 from J, leaving 11 bases between them. There are 15 residues in the CDR3. Looked up from germline, CDR1 is SGHRS and CDR2 is YFSETQ. CDR3 protein: CASSLMGAGNTEAFF. The CDR3 nucleotides read TGCGCCAGCAGCTTGATGGGGGCCGGGAACACTGAAGCTTTCTTT.

This chain links TRBV5-1 with TRBJ2-2; D not certain. The V gene lost 1 base and the J gene lost 5 bases, with 6 bases spanning the gap. The CDR3 sequence is 13 residues long. Looked up from germline, CDR1 is SGHRS and CDR2 is YFSETQ. The CDR3: CASSLSVTGELFF. In DNA form, the CDR3 reads TGCGCCAGCAGCTTGTCGGTTACCGGGGAGCTGTTTTTT.

This clone was observed a few times. The rearrangement uses TRBV5-6 and TRBJ2-2; D not certain. Per germline, CDR1 SGHDT and CDR2 YYEEEE. This CDR3 spans 13 amino acids. The V gene lost 0 bases and the J gene lost 4 bases, with 4 bases spanning the gap. CDR3 sequence reads: CASSLGVTGELFF. The CDR3, as DNA: TGTGCCAGCAGCTTGGGGGTCACCGGGGAGCTGTTTTTT.

This clone has a single count. V usage is TRBV27 and J usage is TRBJ2-3, with D maybe TRBD2 (5 bases). V was shortened by 7 bases and J by 2 bases, with 13 bases between the two germline ends. Germline assignment: CDR1 MNHEY and CDR2 SMNVEV (reference sequence). The CDR3 loop spans 14 amino acids. CDR3 DNA: TGTGCCAGCACATGGGAGCGGACCACAGATACGCAGTATTTT. This codes for CASTWERTTDTQYF.